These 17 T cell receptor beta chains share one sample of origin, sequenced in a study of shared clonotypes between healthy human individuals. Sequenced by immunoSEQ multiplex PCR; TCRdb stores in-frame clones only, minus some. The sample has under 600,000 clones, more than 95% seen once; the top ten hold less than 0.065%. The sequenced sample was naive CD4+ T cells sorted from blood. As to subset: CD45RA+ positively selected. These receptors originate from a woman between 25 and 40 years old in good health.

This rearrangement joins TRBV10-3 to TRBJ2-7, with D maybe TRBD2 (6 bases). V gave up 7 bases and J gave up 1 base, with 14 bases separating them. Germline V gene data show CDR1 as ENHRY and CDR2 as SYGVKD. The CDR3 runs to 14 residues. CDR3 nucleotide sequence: TGTGCCATCAAGGGTTCTAGCGATTCCTACGAGCAGTACTTC. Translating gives CAIKGSSDSYEQYF.

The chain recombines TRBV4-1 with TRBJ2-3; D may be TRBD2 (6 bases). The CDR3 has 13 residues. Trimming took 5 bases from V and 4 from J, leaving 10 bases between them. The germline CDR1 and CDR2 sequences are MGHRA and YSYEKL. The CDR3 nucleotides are TGCGCCAGCAGCACATTAGCGGCAGATACGCAGTATTTT. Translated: CASSTLAADTQYF.

CDR3 sequence: CASRSGASDEQYF. CDR3 in DNA: TGTGCCAGCAGGTCCGGGGCTTCTGACGAGCAGTACTTC. J is TRBJ2-7 and V is TRBV28; D assignment may be TRBD1 or TRBD2 (5 bases each). The germline V gene encodes CDR1 MDHEN and CDR2 SYDVKM. There are 13 residues in the CDR3. The V end lost 6 bases, the J end lost 5 bases, and 14 bases lay between the germline ends.

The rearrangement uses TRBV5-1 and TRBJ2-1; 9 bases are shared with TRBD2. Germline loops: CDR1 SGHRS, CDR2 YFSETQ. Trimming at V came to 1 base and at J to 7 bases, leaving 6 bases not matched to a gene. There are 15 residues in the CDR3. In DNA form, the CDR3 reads TGCGCCAGCAGCTTGTCGGCGGGAGGGCCGAATGAGCAGTTCTTC. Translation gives CASSLSAGGPNEQFF.

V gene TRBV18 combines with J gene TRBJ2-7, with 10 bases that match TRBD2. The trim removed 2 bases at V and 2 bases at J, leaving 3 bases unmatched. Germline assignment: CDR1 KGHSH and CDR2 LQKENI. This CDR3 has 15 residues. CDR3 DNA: TGTGCCAGCTCACCAAAAGCGGGAGGGGCCTACGAGCAGTACTTC. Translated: CASSPKAGGAYEQYF.

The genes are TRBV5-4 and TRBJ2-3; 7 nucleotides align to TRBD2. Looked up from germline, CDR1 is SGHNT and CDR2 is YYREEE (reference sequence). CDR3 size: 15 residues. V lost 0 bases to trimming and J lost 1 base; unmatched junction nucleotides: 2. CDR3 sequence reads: CASSLGTSGTDTQYF. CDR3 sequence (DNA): TGTGCCAGCAGCTTGGGCACTAGCGGCACAGATACGCAGTATTTT.

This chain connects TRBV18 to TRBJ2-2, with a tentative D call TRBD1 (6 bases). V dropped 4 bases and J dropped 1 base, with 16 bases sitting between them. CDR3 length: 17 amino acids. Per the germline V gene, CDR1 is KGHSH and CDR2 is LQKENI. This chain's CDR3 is CASSQKSGTQNTGELFF. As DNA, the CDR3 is TGTGCCAGCTCACAAAAATCCGGGACACAGAACACCGGGGAGCTGTTTTTT.

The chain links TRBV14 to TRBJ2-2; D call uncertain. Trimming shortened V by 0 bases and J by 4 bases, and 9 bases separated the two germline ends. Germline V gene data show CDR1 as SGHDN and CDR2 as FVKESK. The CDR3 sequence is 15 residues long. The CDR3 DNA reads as TGTGCCAGCAGCCAAGATAGGGTTCGCACCGGGGAGCTGTTTTTT. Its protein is CASSQDRVRTGELFF. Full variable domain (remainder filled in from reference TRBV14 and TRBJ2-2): EAGVTQFPSHSVIEKGQTVTLRCDPISGHDNLYWYRRVMGKEIKFLLHFVKESKQDESGMPNNRFLAERTGGTYSTLKVQPAELEDSGVYFCASSQDRVRTGELFFGEGSRLTVL.

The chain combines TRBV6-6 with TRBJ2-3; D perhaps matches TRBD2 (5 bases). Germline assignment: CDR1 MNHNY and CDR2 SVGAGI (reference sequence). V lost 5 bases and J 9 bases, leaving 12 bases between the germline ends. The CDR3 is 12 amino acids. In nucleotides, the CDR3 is TGTGCCAGCAGTACAAGAGCGGAAACGCAGTATTTT. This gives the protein CASSTRAETQYF.

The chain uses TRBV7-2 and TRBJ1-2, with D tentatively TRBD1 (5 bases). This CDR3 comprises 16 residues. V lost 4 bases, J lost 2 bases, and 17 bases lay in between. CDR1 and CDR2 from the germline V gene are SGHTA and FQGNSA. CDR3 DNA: TGTGCCAGCAGCTCGAGGGAGGGGCTACCGAACTATGGCTACACCTTC. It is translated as CASSSREGLPNYGYTF.

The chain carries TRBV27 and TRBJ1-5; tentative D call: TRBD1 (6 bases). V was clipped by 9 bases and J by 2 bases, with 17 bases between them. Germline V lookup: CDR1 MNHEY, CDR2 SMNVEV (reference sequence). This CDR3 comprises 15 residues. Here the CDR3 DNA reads TGTGCCAGTGGGGTTGGGACATTGGGCAATCAGCCCCAGCATTTT. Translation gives CASGVGTLGNQPQHF.

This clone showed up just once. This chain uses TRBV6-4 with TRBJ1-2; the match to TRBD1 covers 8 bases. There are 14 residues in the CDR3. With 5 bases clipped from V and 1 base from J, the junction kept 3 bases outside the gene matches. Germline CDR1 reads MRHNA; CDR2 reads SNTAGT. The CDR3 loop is CASSRDRSNYGYTF. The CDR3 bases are TGTGCCAGCAGTCGGGACAGGAGTAACTATGGCTACACCTTC.

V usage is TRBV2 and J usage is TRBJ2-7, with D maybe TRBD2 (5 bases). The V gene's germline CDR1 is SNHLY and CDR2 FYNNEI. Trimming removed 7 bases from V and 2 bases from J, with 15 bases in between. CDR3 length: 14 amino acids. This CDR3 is CASNLGRGAYEQYF. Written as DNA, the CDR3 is TGTGCCAGCAATTTAGGCCGGGGAGCCTACGAGCAGTACTTC.

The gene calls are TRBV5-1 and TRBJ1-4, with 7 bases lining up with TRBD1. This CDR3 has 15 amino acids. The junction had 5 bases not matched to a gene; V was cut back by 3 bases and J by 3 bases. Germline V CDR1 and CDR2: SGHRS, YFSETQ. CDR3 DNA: TGCGCCAGCAGCTCACAGGGGAACGCTAATGAAAAACTGTTTTTT. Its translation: CASSSQGNANEKLFF.

Here the CDR3 reads CAISGGNTEAFF. The CDR3 nucleotides read TGTGCCATCAGTGGGGGGAACACTGAAGCTTTCTTT. V is TRBV10-3 and J is TRBJ1-1, with unresolved D. V dropped 4 bases and J dropped 1 base, with 4 bases sitting between them. The CDR3 spans 12 residues. Looked up from germline, CDR1 is ENHRY and CDR2 is SYGVKD.

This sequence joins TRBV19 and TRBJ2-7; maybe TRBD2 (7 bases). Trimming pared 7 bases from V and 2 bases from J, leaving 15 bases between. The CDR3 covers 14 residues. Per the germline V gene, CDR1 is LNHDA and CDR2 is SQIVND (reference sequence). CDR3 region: CASTRGATTYEQYF. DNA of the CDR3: TGTGCCAGTACACGGGGGGCTACCACCTACGAGCAGTACTTC.

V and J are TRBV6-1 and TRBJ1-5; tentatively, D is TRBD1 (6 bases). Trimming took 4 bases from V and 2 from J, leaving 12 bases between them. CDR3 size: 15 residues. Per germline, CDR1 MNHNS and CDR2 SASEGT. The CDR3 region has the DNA TGTGCCAGCAGTGTAGGGGGTTTAGGCAATCAGCCCCAGCATTTT. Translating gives CASSVGGLGNQPQHF.